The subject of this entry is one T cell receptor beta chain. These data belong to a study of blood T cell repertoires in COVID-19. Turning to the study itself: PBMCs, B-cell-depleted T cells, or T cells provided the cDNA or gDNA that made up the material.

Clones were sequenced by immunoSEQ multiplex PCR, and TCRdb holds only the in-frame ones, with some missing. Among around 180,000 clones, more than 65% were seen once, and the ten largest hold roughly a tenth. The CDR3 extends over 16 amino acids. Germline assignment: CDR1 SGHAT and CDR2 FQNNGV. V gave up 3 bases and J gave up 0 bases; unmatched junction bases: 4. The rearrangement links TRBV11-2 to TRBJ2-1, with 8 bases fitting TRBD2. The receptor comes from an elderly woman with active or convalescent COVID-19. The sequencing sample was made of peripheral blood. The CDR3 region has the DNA TGTGCCAGCAGCTTCACTAGCGGAAACTCCTACAATGAGCAGTTCTTC. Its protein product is CASSFTSGNSYNEQFF.